The 4 T cell receptor beta chains presented below share a single source sample, sequenced in a study of T-cell memory formation after mild COVID-19. Each CDR3 protein gets one entry after TCRdb re-called the 5' RACE reads with MiXCR. The sample records about 430,000 distinct CDR3 sequences, roughly 24% being singletons. Sequencing input: PBMCs or a T cell subset sorted from them (not recorded which). Receptors originate from an adult woman who had mild COVID-19 (a few samples of this study predate the infection). Cell type and time point are not known.

This clonotype has only a few counts. The rearrangement links TRBV5-1 to TRBJ1-2; the D gene is possibly TRBD1 (5 bases). This CDR3 has 14 residues. The V gene lost 4 bases and the J gene lost 4 bases, with 14 bases spanning the gap. Germline lookup yields CDR1 SGHRS and CDR2 YFSETQ. The CDR3 DNA follows: TGCGCCAGCAGCCCCTCAGTGGGGGTCTATGGCTACACCTTC. Its translation is CASSPSVGVYGYTF.

The chain employs TRBV12-3 or TRBV12-4 and TRBJ2-5; TRBD1 or TRBD2 may be the D gene (5 bases each). V gave up 6 bases and J gave up 4 bases, with 12 bases separating them. There are 13 residues in the CDR3. CDR3 DNA sequence: TGTGCCAGCAGAGACCGGGGCCTAGAGACCCAGTACTTC. Its translation: CASRDRGLETQYF.

This clonotype appeared many times. V gene TRBV4-1 combines with J gene TRBJ1-1; 7 bases fit TRBD1. This CDR3 has 15 residues. Germline CDR1 and CDR2: MGHRA and YSYEKL. The J segment lost 0 bases and the V segment lost 3 bases, leaving 4 bases of the junction unmatched. CDR3 nucleotides: TGCGCCAGCAGCCATGGGGGACAGATGAACACTGAAGCTTTCTTT. This codes for CASSHGGQMNTEAFF.

This chain connects TRBV5-1 to TRBJ2-3, with D perhaps given as TRBD1 or TRBD2 (6 bases each). This CDR3 spans 14 amino acids. CDR1 is SGHRS, CDR2 YFSETQ, per germline. V was cut by 4 bases and J by 2 bases, with 11 bases left in between. The CDR3 here is CASSIGGLTDTQYF. CDR3 sequence (DNA): TGCGCCAGCAGCATAGGGGGACTCACAGATACGCAGTATTTT.